The 27 T cell receptor beta chains below were found in one sample sequenced in a study of cytomegalovirus exposure and HLA in healthy donors. Sequencing used immunoSEQ multiplex PCR; TCRdb keeps in-frame clones, though not all of them. This sample yields around 120,000 clones, of which 88% are seen a single time; around 4.5% belongs to the top ten. The sequencing sample was made of PBMCs. Receptor source: a young man in good health and CMV-seropositive.

The V call is TRBV28, the J call TRBJ2-7; D possibly corresponds to TRBD1 (6 bases). V lost 10 bases and J 2 bases, leaving 15 bases between the germline ends. Germline CDR1 reads MDHEN; CDR2 reads SYDVKM. The CDR3 has 13 residues. DNA of the CDR3: TGTGCCATACGAGACAGGCCGACCTACGAGCAGTACTTC. It specifies CAIRDRPTYEQYF.

The genes are TRBV19 and TRBJ2-7, with D maybe TRBD1 (6 bases). The V and J ends lost 3 bases and 4 bases respectively, with 16 bases between them. Germline lookup yields CDR1 LNHDA and CDR2 SQIVND (reference sequence). The CDR3 consists of 15 residues. This CDR3 is CASSMAGQPSYEQYF. CDR3 coding DNA: TGTGCCAGTAGTATGGCCGGACAGCCTTCGTACGAGCAGTACTTC.

The genes are TRBV29-1 and TRBJ2-6; TRBD2 is a possible D gene (6 bases). The CDR3 consists of 15 residues. V was clipped by 6 bases and J by 2 bases, with 14 bases between them. CDR1 and CDR2 (germline): SQVTM, ANQGSEA. CDR3 amino acids: CSVSGSYAGANVLTF. CDR3 coding DNA: TGCAGCGTCAGCGGGTCTTACGCTGGGGCCAACGTCCTGACTTTC.

The V gene is TRBV28, the J gene TRBJ1-6; D perhaps matches TRBD1 (5 bases). Trimming stripped 2 bases from V and 7 bases from J, with 12 bases between. Germline V gene lookup returns CDR1 MDHEN and CDR2 SYDVKM. The CDR3 length is 15 residues. The chain's CDR3 is CASSLGRVGNSPLHF. In DNA, the CDR3 is TGTGCCAGCAGTTTAGGCAGGGTGGGCAATTCACCCCTCCACTTT.

The chain recombines TRBV28 with TRBJ2-7; unclear D gene. Trimming pared 3 bases from V and 4 bases from J, leaving 10 bases between. The CDR3 loop spans 13 amino acids. The germline CDR1 and CDR2 sequences are MDHEN and SYDVKM. CDR3 sequence: CASSFPQNYEQYF. For the CDR3, the DNA is TGTGCCAGCAGTTTCCCCCAGAATTACGAGCAGTACTTC.

This clone was seen ten or more times. The CDR3 nucleotides are TGTGCCAGCAGTTACTCACAGATAGGTGCCTACGAGCAGTACTTC. Translated, it gives CASSYSQIGAYEQYF. The V call is TRBV6-5, the J call TRBJ2-7, with D unclear. The ends were cut back, 0 bases at V and 2 bases at J, with 11 bases in the middle. The length of the CDR3 is 15 residues. Germline V CDR1 and CDR2: MNHEY, SVGAGI.

The chain uses TRBV7-9 and TRBJ2-1; D is ambiguous. The V gene's germline CDR1 is SEHNR and CDR2 FQNEAQ (reference sequence). This CDR3 comprises 13 residues. V was clipped by 9 bases and J by 5 bases, with 14 bases between them. The CDR3 bases are TGTGCCAGTCTTAGGAGTCCCCACAATGAGCAGTTCTTC. It is translated as CASLRSPHNEQFF. Complete variable domain (other parts from reference TRBV7-9 and TRBJ2-1): DTGVSQNPRHKITKRGQNVTFRCDPISEHNRLYWYRQTLGQGPEFLTYFQNEAQLEKSRLLSDRFSAERPKGSFSTLEIQRTEQGDSAMYLCASLRSPHNEQFFGPGTRLTVL.

The genes are TRBV7-9 and TRBJ2-3; D is perhaps TRBD1 (6 bases). The CDR3 has 14 residues. The ends were cut back, 7 bases at V and 2 bases at J, with 13 bases in the middle. The V gene's germline CDR1 is SEHNR and CDR2 FQNEAQ (reference sequence). CDR3 DNA: TGTGCCAGCAACAAACAGGGTGCCACAGATACGCAGTATTTT. Translating it yields CASNKQGATDTQYF.

V gene TRBV28 combines with J gene TRBJ2-5; no clear D gene. CDR3 size: 12 residues. V was shortened by 7 bases and J by 5 bases, with 11 bases between the two germline ends. The germline V gene has CDR1 MDHEN and CDR2 SYDVKM. The CDR3 loop reads CASTPNRETQYF. CDR3 nucleotides: TGTGCCAGCACCCCAAATCGGGAGACCCAGTACTTC.

This clone was seen a single time. This chain uses TRBV5-1 with TRBJ1-2, with D hard to call. Trimming cost V 1 base and J 7 bases, with 14 bases left between them. In germline, CDR1 is SGHRS, CDR2 YFSETQ. This CDR3 region has 14 residues. DNA of the CDR3: TGCGCCAGCAGCTTGCCGAGCGGACTGGGTGGCTACACCTTC. This gives the protein CASSLPSGLGGYTF. The full variable domain, completed using reference TRBV5-1 and TRBJ1-2, is KAGVTQTPRYLIKTRGQQVTLSCSPISGHRSVSWYQQTPGQGLQFLFEYFSETQRNKGNFPGRFSGRQFSNSRSEMNVSTLELGDSALYLCASSLPSGLGGYTFGSGTRLTVV.

Note on this clone: The identical CDR3 is also encoded by other nucleotide sequences in the sample. The chain's CDR3 is CSVGGGYEQYF. CDR3 nucleotides: TGCAGCGTTGGAGGAGGGTACGAGCAGTACTTC. The chain joins TRBV29-1 to TRBJ2-7; TRBD2 is a possible D gene (6 bases). V was pared by 4 bases and J by 4 bases, with 8 bases between. Germline CDR1 and CDR2: SQVTM and ANQGSEA. This CDR3 is built from 11 residues.

The chain employs TRBV19 and TRBJ2-3; 13 bases agree with TRBD2. In germline, CDR1 is LNHDA, CDR2 SQIVND (reference sequence). The CDR3 runs to 18 residues. V trimming: 5 bases; J trimming: 4 bases; junction bases outside the gene matches: 12. CDR3 nucleotide sequence: TGTGCCAGTAGTGTTCGGACTAGCGGGGGTAAGCTGGCAGATACGCAGTATTTT. Residues: CASSVRTSGGKLADTQYF.

The chain joins TRBV4-2 to TRBJ2-3; 13 bases agree with TRBD2. Germline loops: CDR1 LGHNA, CDR2 YNFKEQ. V shed 1 base and J 6 bases; nucleotides not matched to a gene: 4. The CDR3 spans 16 residues. The CDR3 here is CASSQGLAGGGDTQYF. CDR3 in DNA: TGTGCCAGCAGCCAAGGACTAGCGGGGGGCGGGGATACGCAGTATTTT.

This clone is a singleton in its sample. The chain links TRBV19 to TRBJ2-5, with no clear D. The V end lost 4 bases, the J end lost 4 bases, and 10 bases lay between the germline ends. Per germline, CDR1 LNHDA and CDR2 SQIVND (reference sequence). This CDR3 spans 13 amino acids. The CDR3 region is CASSTRLGETQYF. CDR3 DNA: TGTGCCAGTAGTACCAGGTTAGGAGAGACCCAGTACTTC.

The chain has TRBV6-1 and TRBJ2-1, with D maybe TRBD2 (5 bases). Trimming shortened V by 1 base and J by 9 bases, and 13 bases separated the two germline ends. CDR3 length: 14 residues. Germline CDR1 and CDR2: MNHNS and SASEGT. The DNA of the CDR3 is TGTGCCAGCAGTGAAGGAGCGGCGATTGGTGAGCAGTTCTTC. Its translation: CASSEGAAIGEQFF.

This chain connects TRBV7-8 to TRBJ1-2; TRBD1 might be the D (5 bases). CDR1 is SGHVS, CDR2 FQNEAQ, per germline. The length of the CDR3 is 17 residues. V lost 1 base and J 0 bases, leaving 15 bases between the germline ends. This chain's CDR3 is CASSLELAGRTNYGYTF. The DNA for the CDR3 is TGTGCCAGCAGCTTAGAGTTGGCAGGGAGGACTAACTATGGCTACACCTTC.

This chain joins TRBV20-1 and TRBJ1-2; D is unclear. This CDR3 contains 11 residues. Trimming took off 6 bases at V and 4 bases at J, with 9 bases between the two ends. Germline lookup yields CDR1 DFQATT and CDR2 SNEGSKA (reference sequence). The CDR3 region is CSAPQSYGYTF. The CDR3 DNA sequence: TGCAGTGCCCCACAGAGCTATGGCTACACCTTC.

This chain links TRBV4-1 with TRBJ2-5, with TRBD1 matching 8 bases. Germline CDR1 MGHRA, CDR2 YSYEKL. The CDR3 totals 15 residues. V lost 4 bases to trimming and J lost 2 bases; unmatched junction nucleotides: 6. In DNA form, the CDR3 reads TGCGCCAGCAGCCTAGGACAGGGTGGACAAGAGACCCAGTACTTC. This encodes CASSLGQGGQETQYF.

The chain carries TRBV2 and TRBJ2-3, with 16 bases identical to TRBD2. Germline CDR1 reads SNHLY; CDR2 reads FYNNEI. The CDR3 length is 12 residues. J was trimmed by 12 bases and V by 11 bases; bases with no gene match: 5. The CDR3 sequence: CAGTSGGVTQYF. CDR3 bases: TGTGCCGGGACTAGCGGGGGGGTGACACAGTATTTT. Full variable domain (missing parts from reference TRBV2 and TRBJ2-3): EPEVTQTPSHQVTQMGQEVILRCVPISNHLYFYWYRQILGQKVEFLVSFYNNEISEKSEIFDDQFSVERPDGSNFTLKIRSTKLEDSAMYFCAGTSGGVTQYFGPGTRLTVL.

The chain has TRBV5-1 and TRBJ1-4; TRBD1 is a possible D gene (5 bases). The ends were cut back, 0 bases at V and 6 bases at J, with 15 bases in the middle. The CDR3 is made up of 16 amino acids. Germline assignment: CDR1 SGHRS and CDR2 YFSETQ. The CDR3, as DNA: TGCGCCAGCAGCTTGGGGTTCCAGGGAGGGCATGAAAAACTGTTTTTT. Translation gives CASSLGFQGGHEKLFF.

J is TRBJ1-1 and V is TRBV5-4; possible D gene TRBD1, 6 bases. The ends were cut back, 1 base at V and 6 bases at J, with 13 bases in the middle. Germline CDR1 reads SGHNT; CDR2 reads YYREEE (reference sequence). The CDR3 covers 14 residues. The CDR3, as DNA: TGTGCCAGCAGCTTGTATACAGGGAGGGCTGAAGCTTTCTTT. Translating gives CASSLYTGRAEAFF.

This chain joins TRBV19 and TRBJ2-2; the D gene is possibly TRBD2 (5 bases). Germline assignment: CDR1 LNHDA and CDR2 SQIVND (reference sequence). This CDR3 contains 12 residues. V was trimmed by 10 bases and J by 7 bases, leaving 13 bases between them. This CDR3 is CATYPGFGELFF. The CDR3 DNA reads TGTGCCACTTACCCGGGGTTCGGGGAGCTGTTTTTT.

This chain connects TRBV6-1 to TRBJ1-2; D gene ambiguous. The CDR3 loop spans 15 amino acids. In germline, CDR1 is MNHNS, CDR2 SASEGT. The germline V and J ends were trimmed by 0 bases and 4 bases, with 12 bases remaining between them. CDR3 residues: CASSEAHQATYGYTF. CDR3 DNA: TGTGCCAGCAGTGAAGCGCACCAGGCGACCTATGGCTACACCTTC.

This clone has a single count. The chain combines TRBV6-6 with TRBJ2-7; D is perhaps TRBD2 (5 bases). V gave up 3 bases and J gave up 0 bases, with 9 bases separating them. This CDR3 spans 14 amino acids. Germline V gene lookup returns CDR1 MNHNY and CDR2 SVGAGI (reference sequence). The CDR3 sequence is CASSYSDYSYEQYF. The CDR3 nucleotides are TGTGCCAGCAGTTATTCCGACTACTCCTACGAGCAGTACTTC.

The J gene is TRBJ1-4, the V gene TRBV5-8; 7 bases align to TRBD1. CDR3 length equals 16 residues. The V segment lost 1 base and the J segment 7 bases; nucleotides outside the gene matches: 10. Looked up from germline, CDR1 is SGHTS and CDR2 is YDEGEE. Here the CDR3 DNA reads TGTGCCAGCAGCTTGCTGGGACAGCGGCCTGGTGAAAAACTGTTTTTT. Amino acid sequence: CASSLLGQRPGEKLFF.

The V and J genes are TRBV9 and TRBJ2-1, with D possibly matching TRBD1 (6 bases). Trimming removed 1 base from V and 5 bases from J, with 16 bases in between. This CDR3 has 16 amino acids. CDR1 SGDLS and CDR2 YYNGEE come from the germline V gene. The CDR3 nucleotides read TGTGCCAGCAGCGTATCGATATCAGGGGCGGACAATGAGCAGTTCTTC. It encodes CASSVSISGADNEQFF.

The chain recombines TRBV7-9 with TRBJ1-1; D is ambiguous. CDR1 is SEHNR and CDR2 is FQNEAQ in the germline V gene (reference sequence). The CDR3 has 12 residues. Trimming removed 1 base from V and 6 bases from J, with 6 bases in between. In nucleotides, the CDR3 is TGTGCCAGCAGCTTAGAGAGCGCTGAAGCTTTCTTT. This encodes CASSLESAEAFF.